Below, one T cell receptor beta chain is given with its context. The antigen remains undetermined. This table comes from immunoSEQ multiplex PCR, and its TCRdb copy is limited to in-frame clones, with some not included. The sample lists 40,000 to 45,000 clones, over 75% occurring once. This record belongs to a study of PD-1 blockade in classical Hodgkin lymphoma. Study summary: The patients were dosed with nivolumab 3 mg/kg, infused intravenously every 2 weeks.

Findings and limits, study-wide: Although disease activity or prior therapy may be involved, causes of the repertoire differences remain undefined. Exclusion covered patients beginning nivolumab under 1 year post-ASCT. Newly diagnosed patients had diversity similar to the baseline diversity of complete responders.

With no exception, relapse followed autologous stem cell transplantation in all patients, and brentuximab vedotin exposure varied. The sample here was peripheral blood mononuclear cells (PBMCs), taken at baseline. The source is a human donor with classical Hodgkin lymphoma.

As DNA, the CDR3 is TGTGCCAGCCAACCCGACAGAGGTGAGCAGTTCTTC. Amino acid sequence: CASQPDRGEQFF. The V gene is TRBV4-2, the J gene TRBJ2-1; D possibly corresponds to TRBD1 (5 bases). Per germline, CDR1 LGHNA and CDR2 YNFKEQ. The CDR3 length is 12 residues. V lost 8 bases and J 9 bases, leaving 14 bases between the germline ends.